Presented here are 13 T cell receptor beta chains from one specimen sequenced in a study of technical replicates of blood from a handful of donors. Method: immunoSEQ multiplex PCR; TCRdb's copy keeps in-frame clones and lacks some. The data contain 15,000 or so clones, 85% to 90% of them singletons. The sample consisted of PBMCs. The receptors were gathered from a human donor in good health.

This clone turned up a few times. The chain uses TRBV27 and TRBJ2-2; D is perhaps TRBD2 (5 bases). This CDR3 comprises 14 residues. V was clipped by 6 bases and J by 7 bases, with 15 bases between them. CDR1 and CDR2 (germline): MNHEY, SMNVEV (reference sequence). CDR3 in amino acids: CASSPLGEGGELFF. CDR3 DNA: TGTGCCAGCAGCCCTCTCGGGGAAGGCGGGGAGCTGTTTTTT.

V is TRBV5-6 and J is TRBJ1-4; D is possibly TRBD1 (5 bases). The CDR3 spans 15 residues. Trimming shortened V by 3 bases and J by 7 bases, and 16 bases separated the two germline ends. Germline CDR1 SGHDT, CDR2 YYEEEE. The CDR3, as DNA: TGTGCCAGCAGCTCCGCTGGGGAAAGGGGTGAAAAACTGTTTTTT. Translation gives CASSSAGERGEKLFF.

The rearrangement uses TRBV7-2 and TRBJ2-2; D possibly corresponds to TRBD2 (6 bases). This CDR3 region has 13 residues. Per the germline V gene, CDR1 is SGHTA and CDR2 is FQGNSA. The V end lost 4 bases, the J end lost 7 bases, and 10 bases lay between the germline ends. CDR3 bases: TGTGCCAGCAGCTCGACTAGTTACGGGGAGCTGTTTTTT. This gives the protein CASSSTSYGELFF.

The J gene is TRBJ2-1, the V gene TRBV15, with 15 nucleotides matching TRBD2. The CDR3 is made up of 20 amino acids. The trim removed 1 base at V and 0 bases at J, leaving 7 bases unmatched. Per germline, CDR1 LNHNV and CDR2 YYDKDF (reference sequence). The DNA for the CDR3 is TGTGCCACCAGCAGAGCCATTGGACTAGCGGGAGGGAGCTCCTACAATGAGCAGTTCTTC. Residues: CATSRAIGLAGGSSYNEQFF.

The chain uses TRBV6-1 and TRBJ2-7; 9 nucleotides agree with TRBD1. CDR3 length: 17 residues. V lost 3 bases, J lost 5 bases, and 14 bases stayed unmatched. Germline V gene sequence: CDR1 MNHNS, CDR2 SASEGT. CDR3 in amino acids: CASSEGQGHRGKNEQYF. CDR3 bases: TGTGCCAGCAGTGAGGGACAGGGTCACCGCGGGAAAAACGAGCAGTACTTC.

This clone has just a few counts. CDR3: CAWSVPGTEAFF. In DNA form, the CDR3 reads TGTGCCTGGAGTGTACCGGGGACTGAAGCTTTCTTT. The chain is built from TRBV30 and TRBJ1-1; D gene unclear. Trimming removed 0 bases from V and 5 bases from J, with 7 bases in between. The CDR3 loop spans 12 amino acids. Germline CDR1 and CDR2: GTSNPN and SVGIG (reference sequence).

The DNA of the CDR3 is TGTGCCAGCAATGAGGGGGCTTACAATGAGCAGTTCTTC. Translation gives CASNEGAYNEQFF. This chain links TRBV28 with TRBJ2-1, with 7 bases matching TRBD1. From germline, CDR1 is MDHEN and CDR2 SYDVKM. V gave up 7 bases and J gave up 4 bases; unmatched junction bases: 4. The CDR3 is made up of 13 amino acids. Variable domain in full (rest from reference TRBV28 and TRBJ2-1): DVKVTQSSRYLVKRTGEKVFLECVQDMDHENMFWYRQDPGLGLRLIYFSYDVKMKEKGDIPEGYSVSREKKERFSLILESASTNQTSMYLCASNEGAYNEQFFGPGTRLTVL.

The chain is built from TRBV6-1 and TRBJ1-1, with 7 bases matching TRBD1. V dropped 5 bases and J dropped 3; count of bases not matched to a gene: 9. Germline V gene lookup returns CDR1 MNHNS and CDR2 SASEGT. CDR3 length equals 15 residues. As DNA, the CDR3 is TGTGCCAGCAGTTCGAGGCACAGGGGTCACACTGAAGCTTTCTTT. Translation gives CASSSRHRGHTEAFF.

The chain is built from TRBV7-9 and TRBJ2-1; 9 bases agree with TRBD1. V trimming: 5 bases; J trimming: 9 bases; junction bases outside the gene matches: 11. CDR3 length: 15 residues. The germline V gene encodes CDR1 SEHNR and CDR2 FQNEAQ (reference sequence). CDR3 in DNA: TGTGCCAGCAGCCCTAGGGACAGGGATAAGAGTGAGCAGTTCTTC. It translates to CASSPRDRDKSEQFF.

The chain couples TRBV5-1 to TRBJ2-7; 13 bases align to TRBD2. The CDR3 runs to 15 residues. With 4 bases clipped from V and 2 bases from J, the junction kept 3 bases outside the gene matches. The V gene's germline CDR1 is SGHRS and CDR2 YFSETQ. The CDR3 spells CASSKGTSGAYEQYF. As DNA, the CDR3 is TGCGCCAGCAGCAAGGGGACTAGCGGGGCCTACGAGCAGTACTTC.

The rearrangement joins TRBV19 to TRBJ2-7, with 11 bases lining up with TRBD1. The V gene end was trimmed by 2 bases and the J gene end by 7 bases; junction bases not matched to a gene: 10. CDR3 size: 16 residues. Germline CDR1 LNHDA, CDR2 SQIVND (reference sequence). CDR3 DNA: TGTGCCAGTAGTATAAATATTGGGACAGGGGGTATTGAGCAGTACTTC. It specifies CASSINIGTGGIEQYF.

The V call is TRBV15, the J call TRBJ2-1; TRBD1 might be the D (6 bases). CDR1 and CDR2 (germline): LNHNV, YYDKDF (reference sequence). The CDR3 runs 14 residues. The germline V and J ends were trimmed by 1 base and 10 bases, with 14 bases remaining between them. The CDR3 coding sequence is TGTGCCACCAGCAGAGTAAGGGACACGGGGGAGCAGTTCTTC. The encoded protein is CATSRVRDTGEQFF.

The chain employs TRBV5-6 and TRBJ1-2; 8 bases align to TRBD1. The CDR3 covers 14 residues. Germline CDR1 reads SGHDT; CDR2 reads YYEEEE. With V trimmed by 4 bases and J by 8 bases, 10 bases remained unmatched. The CDR3 coding sequence is TGTGCCAGCAGCCCCGGAAGGACAGGGAGGGGCTACACCTTC. It translates to CASSPGRTGRGYTF.